Listed below are T cell receptor beta chains from one sample, sequenced in a study of technical replicates of blood from a few donors. Repertoires were generated with immunoSEQ multiplex PCR, while TCRdb's copy carries only in-frame clones and drops some. The data hold approximately 89,000 clones, with about 94% observed a single time. Specimen: T cells isolated from PBMCs. These receptors all stem from a human donor in good health. CDR3s leave out the opening cysteine and the closing phenylalanine or tryptophan. The size entry is marked missing in some rows and otherwise reads once, few, many or a size class.

clone_size: NA; v_call: TRBV6-5; j_call: TRBJ2-7; cdr3_aa: ASSYSTGASYEQY
clone_size: NA; v_call: TRBV30; j_call: TRBJ2-1; cdr3_aa: AWSWTGAMGSQF
clone_size: NA; v_call: TRBV4-3; j_call: TRBJ2-1; cdr3_aa: ASSQGAGYEQF
clone_size: once; v_call: TRBV19; j_call: TRBJ2-7; cdr3_aa: ASSTPTGTSGGPYEQY
clone_size: once; v_call: TRBV7-3; j_call: TRBJ2-1; cdr3_aa: ASSLRLAGLDEQF
clone_size: NA; v_call: TRBV28; j_call: TRBJ1-2; cdr3_aa: ASSPPGGTGYT
clone_size: NA; v_call: TRBV19; j_call: TRBJ2-7; cdr3_aa: ASSPIEADVDEQY
clone_size: NA; v_call: TRBV2; j_call: TRBJ2-5; cdr3_aa: ASVFTNGLATSPEGETQY
clone_size: NA; v_call: TRBV5-1; j_call: TRBJ2-7; cdr3_aa: ASSIGQGINEQY
clone_size: NA; v_call: TRBV6-5; j_call: TRBJ1-5; cdr3_aa: ASSYSQGPGQPQH
clone_size: NA; v_call: TRBV18; j_call: TRBJ2-1; cdr3_aa: ASSPPSGGEQF
clone_size: NA; v_call: TRBV5-6; j_call: TRBJ2-7; cdr3_aa: ASSPGVAGKSSYEQY
clone_size: NA; v_call: TRBV5-4; j_call: TRBJ1-1; cdr3_aa: ASSHRDAEAF
clone_size: NA; v_call: TRBV19; j_call: TRBJ1-5; cdr3_aa: ASSIDRYISGTENNQPQH
clone_size: NA; v_call: TRBV5-1; j_call: TRBJ2-3; cdr3_aa: ASSPGLAGVWTDTQY
clone_size: NA; v_call: TRBV7-8; j_call: TRBJ2-1; cdr3_aa: ASSLSSFLTGGLVAGGLEQF
clone_size: NA; v_call: TRBV6-1; j_call: TRBJ2-1; cdr3_aa: ATLGLAPFYNEQF
clone_size: NA; v_call: TRBV7-2; j_call: TRBJ2-7; cdr3_aa: ASSLSQGNEQY
clone_size: NA; v_call: TRBV4-3; j_call: TRBJ2-7; cdr3_aa: ASSQEGLGEQY
clone_size: NA; v_call: TRBV28; j_call: TRBJ2-7; cdr3_aa: ASSLYGGPTTYEQY
clone_size: NA; v_call: TRBV6-6; j_call: TRBJ1-1; cdr3_aa: ASSLGDRGEAF
clone_size: once; v_call: TRBV29-1; j_call: TRBJ1-2; cdr3_aa: SVGSTTSSGYT
clone_size: NA; v_call: TRBV10-3; j_call: TRBJ2-1; cdr3_aa: AISDSSGSVHYNEQF
clone_size: NA; v_call: TRBV30; j_call: TRBJ1-1; cdr3_aa: ALFGSPVEAF
clone_size: NA; v_call: TRBV4-3; j_call: TRBJ2-5; cdr3_aa: ASSQDTEGGETQY
clone_size: NA; v_call: TRBV7-9; j_call: TRBJ2-3; cdr3_aa: ASSDRTYTDTQY
clone_size: NA; v_call: TRBV28; j_call: TRBJ2-7; cdr3_aa: ASSLLGQRHYEQY
clone_size: NA; v_call: TRBV28; j_call: TRBJ1-2; cdr3_aa: ASRFPGQENYGYT
clone_size: once; v_call: TRBV29-1; j_call: TRBJ2-7; cdr3_aa: SVESAGDLEQY
clone_size: NA; v_call: TRBV5-1; j_call: TRBJ2-1; cdr3_aa: ASSSLAGTYNEQF
clone_size: NA; v_call: TRBV12-5; j_call: TRBJ1-1; cdr3_aa: ASGLDRNTEAF
clone_size: NA; v_call: TRBV30; j_call: TRBJ1-5; cdr3_aa: AWSSQGGGQPQH
clone_size: NA; v_call: TRBV5-4; j_call: TRBJ1-2; cdr3_aa: ASSLDRSNYGYT
clone_size: NA; v_call: TRBV7-9; j_call: TRBJ2-3; cdr3_aa: ASSPSLAGGDTQY
clone_size: NA; v_call: TRBV6-5; j_call: TRBJ1-2; cdr3_aa: ASSRQGVYYGYT
clone_size: NA; v_call: TRBV27; j_call: TRBJ2-7; cdr3_aa: ASTSWRSSYEQY
clone_size: NA; v_call: TRBV9; j_call: TRBJ1-1; cdr3_aa: ASSAGMNTEAF
clone_size: NA; v_call: TRBV5-4; j_call: TRBJ1-1; cdr3_aa: ASSLVMNTEAF
clone_size: NA; v_call: TRBV6-5; j_call: TRBJ2-7; cdr3_aa: ASSFVGTGLEEQY
clone_size: NA; v_call: TRBV6-5; j_call: TRBJ1-5; cdr3_aa: ASRGPGQPQH
clone_size: NA; v_call: TRBV19; j_call: TRBJ2-2; cdr3_aa: ASSRFGTSGTGELF
clone_size: NA; v_call: TRBV29-1; j_call: TRBJ1-1; cdr3_aa: SGGQGGHTEAF
clone_size: NA; v_call: TRBV5-1; j_call: TRBJ2-5; cdr3_aa: ASSLDGTGGETQY
clone_size: NA; v_call: TRBV7-2; j_call: TRBJ2-3; cdr3_aa: ASSLEAGLVIDTQY
clone_size: NA; v_call: TRBV5-6; j_call: TRBJ2-1; cdr3_aa: ASSLAPSGLDEQF